This T cell receptor (beta chain) is drawn from a study of cytomegalovirus exposure and HLA in healthy donors. Study summary: Of about 390 genotyped donors, roughly 80% grouped in the Caucasian-associated ancestry cluster.

Vbeta (60) and Jbeta (13) primers were used in the PCR. The table came from immunoSEQ multiplex PCR; TCRdb's copy has only in-frame clones and leaves some out. Of roughly 180,000 clones listed, roughly four fifths are singletons. From germline, CDR1 is SGDLS and CDR2 YYNGEE. V lost 0 bases and J lost 5, with 12 bases in between. There are 15 residues in the CDR3. Whole-study results and caveats: Some V segments, TRBV6-2 and TRBV6-3 among them, were indistinguishable and were therefore excluded. Sequencing depth across donors, presence/absence analyses assumed, was roughly uniform.

As regards this clone: Antigen unknown.

The specimen was PBMCs. The V call is TRBV9, the J call TRBJ1-5; D possibly corresponds to TRBD1 (5 bases). The sequence came from a male donor in good health and CMV-seronegative. CDR3 sequence: CASSVGTGQHQPQHF. The DNA of the CDR3 is TGTGCCAGCAGCGTAGGAACAGGTCAACATCAGCCCCAGCATTTT.